This TCR beta chain appears in the sequencing data of a study of blood T cell repertoires in COVID-19. The repertoire was sequenced with immunoSEQ multiplex PCR; TCRdb's copy has only in-frame clones and lacks some. The repertoire has fewer than 90,000 clones, approximately 86% of them found once; the top ten carry around 4.2%. The CDR3 is 11 amino acids. CDR1 and CDR2 from the germline V gene are SQVTM and ANQGSEA. Losses at the gene ends were 7 bases for V and 8 bases for J; bases not matched to a gene: 5. This chain uses TRBV29-1 with TRBJ1-2; 9 nucleotides agree with TRBD1. The TCR sequence derives from a man aged 70-80 years with active COVID-19. The sequenced sample was peripheral blood. CDR3 loop: CSGRGTGGYTF. CDR3 coding DNA: TGCAGCGGGCGCGGGACAGGGGGCTACACCTTC.